This T cell receptor beta chain was found in a study of T cells in Graves' hyperthyroidism and ophthalmopathy (dated by TCRdb to between 2018 and 2021). Some background on the complete study: Peripheral blood was collected at initial diagnosis, before any treatment. TCR V-J signatures able to tell the groups apart were searched for in a discovery cohort of more than 90 patients, of whom more than 40 had Graves' ophthalmopathy and 55 to 60 had stable Graves' hyperthyroidism. An independent validation cohort of under 20 hyperthyroidism patients and approximately 17 patients who later progressed to ophthalmopathy tested prospective prediction of ophthalmopathy. The 100 discovery patients were randomly split 7:3 into training and test sets. Thyroid tissue and blood T-cell repertoires from six or seven Graves' hyperthyroidism patients were also compared in the study. After blood sampling, hyperthyroidism patients were treated with methimazole at a starting dose of 30 mg daily, and ophthalmopathy patients were treated with high-dose intravenous methylprednisolone. According to the paper, TCR Vbeta CDR3 sequencing was carried out on roughly 130 peripheral blood samples, which came from fewer than 50 ophthalmopathy, around 74 hyperthyroidism and some 17 progressor patients.

Here is what the overall study found, with its caveats: No statistical method was used to set the sample size in advance, and investigators knew the group allocation. A 13 V-J signature model separated ophthalmopathy from stable hyperthyroidism, with over 85% sensitivity and 81% to 82% specificity in cross-validation and 80%/75% in testing. Most expanded thyroid clonotypes (frequency above 0.001) were also detected in blood, suggesting blood repertoires may reflect thyroid immune responses. In validation, the model predicted progression to ophthalmopathy a median of approximately 6.3 months before onset, with about 67% sensitivity and about 75% specificity.

The TCR beta CDR3 regions were amplified from RNA transcripts. A first-round RT-PCR of the TCR CDR3 used the HTBI primer set with the Qiagen OneStep RT-PCR kit. Libraries were constructed in a second round of multiplex PCR, after which size selection and purification were carried out. Sequencing of the libraries was done on an Illumina HiSeq2000 using paired-end 100 bp reads. In the original analysis: SOAPnuke was used to process the raw data, removing reads that contained adapters or uncalled bases, had a mean Phred below 15, or lacked an exact match to the constant primer or identifier. COPE v1.2.5 was used to merge the high-quality paired reads, and each unique nucleotide sequence was defined as a clonotype. MiTCR v1.1 was used to align the clonotypes against IMGT TRBV, TRBD and TRBJ reference segments. Only V-J combinations with frequency above 0.0001, covering about 99% of repertoires, were analysed. A TCS score was defined as the ratio between F50 (clonal expansion) and ExV (chaos), using BLOSUM62-based TCRdist between CDR3 peptides within each V-J. Welch's t-statistics and random forest reduced fewer than 550 V-J features to about 13, which were used in a naive Bayes classifier (R e1071). TCRdb reprocessing: public reads trimmed at Q25 with fastp, clones called with MiXCR, in-frame beta chains kept. Rows are unified per CDR3 protein, each entry keeping the most common DNA and genes. TCRdb's processing, not the authors', yielded these V and J calls. Within this sample are around 690,000 distinct CDR3 sequences, with around a sixth of them counted one time only. Clones ranked in the top ten supply roughly a sixth of the sample.

Stable Graves' hyperthyroidism was defined as the absence of progression to ophthalmopathy over 18 months of follow-up. Hyperthyroidism patients were aged 18 to 65 years and newly diagnosed, with disease duration of less than 2 months. Patients with uncontrolled infections, other autoimmune diseases, pregnancy or lactation were excluded. Clinical symptoms, serum thyroxine and TRAb, thyroid ultrasound, and orbital computed tomography formed the basis for the diagnoses. Ficoll-Paque density gradient centrifugation was used to isolate PBMCs from approximately 11 ml of fresh peripheral blood. Total RNA was extracted using Trizol reagent, and RNA quality was assessed on an Agilent 2100 Bioanalyzer. The germline V gene provides CDR1 SGHNT and CDR2 YENEEA. V is cut back by 2 bases and J by 5 bases, with 8 bases in the junction unmatched. Measured from the cysteine to the phenylalanine, the CDR3 is 15 residues long. This entry keeps only the CDR3 DNA: 45 bases, framed from base 1.

Remarks on this clonotype: This receptor's antigen is unknown. No base qualities exist here, and no much larger clone lies one base off it.

Sample: blood. The source is a man aged 50-59 years with Graves' hyperthyroidism. The chain couples TRBV11-3 to TRBJ2-5, and TRBD2 aligns with 7 junction nucleotides. The DNA reads TGTGCCAGCAGCTTACCTGCGGGAGAGGTTGAGACCCAGTACTTC. This encodes CASSLPAGEVETQYF.